This T cell receptor beta chain derives from a study of siplizumab effects on memory and regulatory T cells. Study-wide findings and caveats: Siplizumab significantly brought down the alloreactive sequences that trace back to unstimulated CD4+ memory cells. Roughly 75-97% of proliferating CD4+ or CD8+ clones lacked a naive or memory phenotype that could be assigned. Naive T cells seemed more diverse than memory cells; they also seemed major alloresponse contributors.

Germline CDR1 reads LNHDA; CDR2 reads SQIVND (reference sequence). The V segment lost 5 bases and the J segment 2 bases; nucleotides outside the gene matches: 7. The CDR3 contains 15 residues. Concerning this clone itself: Its specificity is unknown.

Per sample, around 10^5 TCR templates were assayed. Measured with immunoSEQ multiplex PCR; TCRdb has only the in-frame clones, and not every one. This sample has 100,000 or so clones, with roughly 91% found just once. The V call is TRBV19, the J call TRBJ2-7, with 9 bases fitting TRBD2. The receptor's source is a human donor in good health. Sequenced input: CD4+ T cells sorted from blood. The CDR3 region has the DNA TGTGCCAGTAGTCCCATAGCGGGAGTCGCCTACGAGCAGTACTTC. It yields the protein CASSPIAGVAYEQYF.